These 14 T cell receptor beta chains were all obtained from the same sample, sequenced in a study of blood T cells in healthy people across ages. A sample-barcoded 5' primer and a J-beta primer mix were used in a second PCR of about 7 to 12 cycles. TCRdb ran MiXCR on the 5' RACE reads and lists one entry per CDR3 protein. The sample lists about 1.5 million distinct CDR3 sequences, around 42% occurring once. What was sequenced was blood. The receptors derive from a woman between 18 and 29 years old in good health.

In its sample, this clonotype was seen many times. The chain couples TRBV5-1 to TRBJ2-1; D perhaps matches TRBD1 (6 bases). V lost 4 bases to trimming and J lost 4 bases, with 18 bases between them. Per germline, CDR1 SGHRS and CDR2 YFSETQ. The CDR3 is 16 amino acids. DNA for the CDR3: TGCGCCAGCAGCCCTTCCCGGGACACAGGATACAATGAGCAGTTCTTC. Translated, it gives CASSPSRDTGYNEQFF.

This sequence joins TRBV2 and TRBJ1-1; 7 bases agree with TRBD1. CDR1 is SNHLY, CDR2 FYNNEI, per germline. The CDR3 contains 15 residues. V dropped 7 bases and J dropped 0; count of bases not matched to a gene: 8. CDR3 protein: CASTKGQVMNTEAFF. The CDR3 bases are TGTGCCAGCACCAAAGGACAGGTCATGAACACTGAAGCTTTCTTT. Looking up the rest from reference TRBV2 and TRBJ1-1 gives the full variable domain: EPEVTQTPSHQVTQMGQEVILRCVPISNHLYFYWYRQILGQKVEFLVSFYNNEISEKSEIFDDQFSVERPDGSNFTLKIRSTKLEDSAMYFCASTKGQVMNTEAFFGQGTRLTVV.

There are a few counts of this clonotype. This sequence joins TRBV4-1 and TRBJ2-7, with 7 nucleotides matching TRBD1. The V segment lost 0 bases and the J segment 1 base; nucleotides outside the gene matches: 6. The V gene's germline CDR1 is MGHRA and CDR2 YSYEKL. The CDR3 has 16 residues. This CDR3 is CASSQDGQVLSYEQYF. As DNA, the CDR3 is TGCGCCAGCAGCCAAGATGGACAGGTACTTTCCTACGAGCAGTACTTC.

V gene TRBV6-6 combines with J gene TRBJ1-5, with TRBD1 as a possible D gene (6 bases). This CDR3 comprises 15 residues. V was clipped by 6 bases and J by 1 base, with 13 bases between them. Germline-derived CDR1 and CDR2 are MNHNY and SVGAGI (reference sequence). CDR3: CASSAGGGSNQPQHF. The DNA for the CDR3 is TGTGCCAGCAGCGCCGGGGGCGGAAGCAATCAGCCCCAGCATTTT.

This clonotype has at least ten counts. The chain carries TRBV29-1 and TRBJ2-3; D might be TRBD2 (5 bases). The CDR3 extends over 12 amino acids. Germline V lookup: CDR1 SQVTM, CDR2 ANQGSEA. Between the trimmed V and J ends, which lost 3 bases and 3 bases, there was a span of 7 bases. This CDR3 is CSVDRETDTQYF. CDR3 DNA: TGCAGCGTTGACCGGGAAACAGATACGCAGTATTTT.

V and J are TRBV28 and TRBJ1-2; the D is unclear. Germline lookup yields CDR1 MDHEN and CDR2 SYDVKM. V lost 5 bases and J 8 bases, leaving 15 bases between the germline ends. This CDR3 is 13 amino acids long. The CDR3 sequence: CASSAPQSGGYTF. The CDR3 bases are TGTGCCAGCAGTGCCCCTCAATCGGGCGGCTACACCTTC.

This sequence joins TRBV6-1 and TRBJ2-5, with a tentative D call TRBD2 (7 bases). Deletions cut 1 base from V and 6 bases from J, with 18 bases between. Germline V gene lookup returns CDR1 MNHNS and CDR2 SASEGT. This CDR3 spans 16 amino acids. CDR3 sequence reads: CASSEGGGGPLKTQYF. CDR3 in DNA: TGTGCCAGCAGTGAAGGAGGGGGGGGGCCTCTTAAGACCCAGTACTTC.

This clonotype was observed a handful of times. This chain uses TRBV11-1 with TRBJ2-3; 11 nucleotides match TRBD1. The CDR3 extends over 16 amino acids. V lost 5 bases and J lost 7; bases outside the gene matches: 11. Germline V gene data show CDR1 as SGHAT and CDR2 as FQDESV (reference sequence). The CDR3 nucleotides are TGTGCCAGCAGCCCTGAATTGGGGACAGGGGGGAATACGCAGTATTTT. Its translation: CASSPELGTGGNTQYF.

J is TRBJ1-1 and V is TRBV7-2; possible D gene TRBD1, 5 bases. The V end was cut by 6 bases, the J end by 3 bases, with 17 bases between. CDR1 is SGHTA and CDR2 is FQGNSA in the germline V gene. The CDR3 consists of 15 residues. CDR3 sequence: CASRRRAGSDTEAFF. Here the CDR3 DNA reads TGTGCCAGCAGACGTCGGGCAGGGTCGGACACTGAAGCTTTCTTT.

The V gene is TRBV29-1, the J gene TRBJ2-2; D is unclear. This CDR3 has 13 amino acids. Looked up from germline, CDR1 is SQVTM and CDR2 is ANQGSEA. The V gene lost 7 bases and the J gene lost 0 bases, with 9 bases spanning the gap. CDR3 nucleotides: TGCAGCGCGGACGTACCGAACACCGGGGAGCTGTTTTTT. This encodes CSADVPNTGELFF.

The chain's CDR3 is CASSPPNGDTEAFF. The DNA for the CDR3 is TGTGCCAGCTCACCGCCAAACGGGGATACTGAAGCTTTCTTT. This chain connects TRBV18 to TRBJ1-1; D uncertain. This CDR3 contains 14 residues. Per germline, CDR1 KGHSH and CDR2 LQKENI. The V and J ends lost 3 bases and 5 bases respectively, with 13 bases between them.

V gene TRBV4-2 combines with J gene TRBJ2-7; unclear D gene. The CDR3 extends over 17 amino acids. Germline CDR1 is LGHNA and CDR2 is YNFKEQ. The V end lost 0 bases, the J end lost 5 bases, and 20 bases lay between the germline ends. The CDR3 DNA reads TGTGCCAGCAGCCAAGATCTCTCCGTGGGTGGGAAAGACGAGCAGTACTTC. Translated: CASSQDLSVGGKDEQYF.

This rearrangement joins TRBV14 to TRBJ2-3; tentatively, D is TRBD1 or TRBD2 (5 bases each). The CDR3 is 14 residues long. V was shortened by 4 bases and J by 3 bases, with 11 bases between the two germline ends. CDR1 and CDR2 (germline): SGHDN, FVKESK. Here the CDR3 reads CASSRGPLTDTQYF. The CDR3 bases are TGTGCCAGCAGCCGGGGACCTTTAACAGATACGCAGTATTTT.

This chain connects TRBV20-1 to TRBJ1-5, with D unresolved. Germline V lookup: CDR1 DFQATT, CDR2 SNEGSKA (reference sequence). V was pared by 3 bases and J by 3 bases, with 9 bases between. The CDR3 consists of 13 residues. The CDR3 DNA reads as TGCAGTGCTAGCGGGCAGATCAATCAGCCCCAGCATTTT. Its protein is CSASGQINQPQHF.